The rows below give T cell receptor beta chains drawn from one sample of a study of blood T cell repertoires in COVID-19. Produced via immunoSEQ multiplex PCR; TCRdb's table is partial and in-frame only. Of 80,000 to 95,000 clones in the sample, around 81% were seen once. Specimen: peripheral blood. All receptors come from an elderly man with COVID-19, enrolled during active disease. Both conserved end residues are part of each CDR3. Fields, in order: J gene, D gene, V gene, clone size, CDR3 protein, CDR3 DNA. A D gene is named only where the DNA matches it firmly. A row's size may be missing; if present it is once, few, many or a size class.

j_gene: TRBJ2-4; d_gene: TRBD1; v_gene: TRBV15; abundance: -; CDR3aa: CATSRDGTGLAKNIQYF; CDR3nt: TGTGCCACCAGCAGAGATGGGACAGGGCTAGCCAAAAACATTCAGTACTTC
j_gene: TRBJ2-1; d_gene: -; v_gene: TRBV5-1; abundance: -; CDR3aa: CASSSTRGSYNEQFF; CDR3nt: TGCGCCAGCAGCTCAACTAGAGGCTCCTACAATGAGCAGTTCTTC
j_gene: TRBJ1-4; d_gene: -; v_gene: TRBV10-2; abundance: -; CDR3aa: CASSESTSWSINEKLFF; CDR3nt: TGCGCCAGCAGTGAGTCGACTTCATGGTCAATTAATGAAAAACTGTTTTTT
j_gene: TRBJ1-5; d_gene: -; v_gene: TRBV4-2; abundance: -; CDR3aa: CASSPQLTAQPQHF; CDR3nt: TGTGCCAGCAGCCCTCAGCTGACAGCGCAGCCCCAGCATTTT
j_gene: TRBJ2-2; d_gene: TRBD1; v_gene: TRBV15; abundance: -; CDR3aa: CATSRGPTGGTGELFF; CDR3nt: TGTGCCACCAGCAGAGGTCCTACAGGGGGGACCGGGGAGCTGTTTTTT
j_gene: TRBJ2-1; d_gene: TRBD2; v_gene: TRBV2; abundance: few; CDR3aa: CASSREEGTEQFF; CDR3nt: TGTGCCAGCAGCCGGGAGGAAGGGACTGAGCAGTTCTTC
j_gene: TRBJ1-1; d_gene: -; v_gene: TRBV11-2; abundance: -; CDR3aa: CASSWTVGGAGNTEAFF; CDR3nt: TGTGCCAGCAGCTGGACGGTAGGAGGAGCAGGGAACACTGAAGCTTTCTTT
j_gene: TRBJ2-1; d_gene: -; v_gene: TRBV19; abundance: -; CDR3aa: CASSVLHSLEQFF; CDR3nt: TGTGCCAGTAGTGTACTCCACAGTTTGGAGCAGTTCTTC
j_gene: TRBJ2-1; d_gene: -; v_gene: TRBV5-5; abundance: -; CDR3aa: CASSLGPFSENEQFF; CDR3nt: TGTGCCAGCAGCCTGGGACCGTTTTCGGAGAATGAGCAGTTCTTC
j_gene: TRBJ1-5; d_gene: -; v_gene: TRBV19; abundance: -; CDR3aa: CASSPGLLGNQPQHF; CDR3nt: TGTGCCAGTAGCCCGGGTCTCTTGGGCAATCAGCCCCAGCATTTT
j_gene: TRBJ2-3; d_gene: TRBD1; v_gene: TRBV7-7; abundance: -; CDR3aa: CASSRDRGTDTQYF; CDR3nt: TGTGCTAGCAGCAGGGACAGGGGAACAGATACGCAGTATTTT
j_gene: TRBJ1-1; d_gene: TRBD1; v_gene: TRBV27; abundance: once; CDR3aa: CASTLAGGVGTEAFF; CDR3nt: TGTGCCAGCACCCTGGCAGGGGGCGTTGGCACTGAAGCTTTCTTT
j_gene: TRBJ2-7; d_gene: TRBD1; v_gene: TRBV19; abundance: -; CDR3aa: CASSWTGQVSYEQYF; CDR3nt: TGTGCCAGTAGTTGGACGGGACAGGTATCCTACGAGCAGTACTTC
j_gene: TRBJ2-7; d_gene: TRBD1; v_gene: TRBV7-9; abundance: few; CDR3aa: CASSFRQGADEQYF; CDR3nt: TGTGCCAGCAGCTTTCGACAGGGGGCTGACGAGCAGTACTTC
j_gene: TRBJ1-1; d_gene: TRBD1; v_gene: TRBV30; abundance: few; CDR3aa: CAWSPGGSVFNAEAFF; CDR3nt: TGTGCCTGGAGTCCAGGGGGCTCTGTGTTTAACGCTGAAGCTTTCTTT
j_gene: TRBJ1-1; d_gene: -; v_gene: TRBV11-2; abundance: few; CDR3aa: CASSLREGAAAFF; CDR3nt: TGTGCCAGCAGCTTGAGAGAAGGGGCTGCAGCTTTCTTT
j_gene: TRBJ2-7; d_gene: TRBD2; v_gene: TRBV7-9; abundance: -; CDR3aa: CASSPSGKTYEQYF; CDR3nt: TGTGCCAGCAGCCCTAGCGGGAAGACCTACGAGCAGTACTTC
j_gene: TRBJ2-5; d_gene: TRBD2; v_gene: TRBV14; abundance: -; CDR3aa: CASSQGTSGKVRETQYF; CDR3nt: TGTGCCAGCAGCCAAGGGACTAGCGGGAAAGTTAGGGAGACCCAGTACTTC
j_gene: TRBJ1-5; d_gene: -; v_gene: TRBV7-9; abundance: -; CDR3aa: CASSLQGGDNQPQHF; CDR3nt: TGTGCCAGCAGCTTACAGGGTGGGGACAATCAGCCCCAGCATTTT
j_gene: TRBJ2-3; d_gene: TRBD1; v_gene: TRBV11-2; abundance: -; CDR3aa: CASSLVFWDREVGDTQYF; CDR3nt: TGTGCCAGCAGCTTAGTTTTTTGGGACAGGGAAGTAGGAGATACGCAGTATTTT
j_gene: TRBJ2-5; d_gene: TRBD1; v_gene: TRBV19; abundance: -; CDR3aa: CASSATGGAKTQYF; CDR3nt: TGTGCCAGTAGTGCGACAGGGGGCGCGAAGACCCAGTACTTC
j_gene: TRBJ1-5; d_gene: -; v_gene: TRBV2; abundance: -; CDR3aa: CASSRDTGNQPQHF; CDR3nt: TGTGCCAGCAGTCGGGACACGGGGAATCAGCCCCAGCATTTT
j_gene: TRBJ2-7; d_gene: -; v_gene: TRBV27; abundance: -; CDR3aa: CASSLEAGLTYEQYF; CDR3nt: TGTGCCAGCAGTTTAGAGGCAGGGCTAACCTACGAGCAGTACTTC
j_gene: TRBJ1-2; d_gene: -; v_gene: TRBV19; abundance: once; CDR3aa: CASSNRANYGYTF; CDR3nt: TGTGCCAGTAGTAACAGAGCTAACTATGGCTACACCTTC
j_gene: TRBJ2-7; d_gene: TRBD2; v_gene: TRBV29-1; abundance: -; CDR3aa: CSVGLAGTYEQYF; CDR3nt: TGCAGCGTGGGACTAGCGGGCACCTACGAGCAGTACTTC